This TCR beta chain was recorded in a study of human T cells and chemical hapten exposure. TCRdb used MiXCR to reprocess the RACE reads, holding one entry per CDR3 protein. The table includes around 380,000 distinct CDR3 sequences, 5.5% detected once. V lost 1 base and J lost 0, with 10 bases in between. The CDR3 contains 15 residues. From germline, CDR1 is LNHNV and CDR2 YYDKDF (reference sequence). This clonotype has ten or more counts. This sample's time point: pre-sensitization, week 0. Treatment given: therapeutic diphenylcyclopropenone sensitization with weekly scalp DPC. Specimen: whole blood, collected in connection with sensitization to the hapten diphenylcyclopropenone (DPC). The TCR comes from a woman aged 18-30 years with alopecia areata. Some clones in this sample may be carry-over from other donors' samples. This sequence joins TRBV15 and TRBJ2-7, with no clear D. The CDR3 is CATSRGSISSYEQYF. The CDR3 DNA is TGTGCCACCAGCAGAGGTTCCATAAGCTCCTACGAGCAGTACTTC. The complete variable domain, with remaining parts taken from reference TRBV15 and TRBJ2-7, reads DAMVIQNPRYQVTQFGKPVTLSCSQTLNHNVMYWYQQKSSQAPKLLFHYYDKDFNNEADTPDNFQSRRPNTSFCFLDIRSPGLGDTAMYLCATSRGSISSYEQYFGPGTRLTVT.